The 2 T cell receptor beta chains listed next were all sequenced from one sample in a study of shared clonotypes between healthy human individuals (dated by TCRdb to about 2020). Library generation was performed with the immunoSEQ multiplex PCR assay. In its TCRdb copy, this immuneACCESS table keeps in-frame sequences only and misses some clones. Where compared with another copy, unresolved V genes explain less than half of these, and the others have no known cause. This sample comprises 2 million to 2.5 million clones, 95% of them detected only once. Of the sample, around 0.13% is held by the ten largest clones. Sequences were obtained from naive CD4+ T cells sorted from blood. This sample's cell subset or site label indicates: CD45RA+ positively selected. These TCRs come from a man between 18 and 35 years old in good health.

The CDR3 DNA follows: TGTGCCATCAGTGAGGGGGGGCTGCGGTATGGCTACACCTTC. Amino acid sequence: CAISEGGLRYGYTF. V and J are TRBV10-3 and TRBJ1-2; tentative D call: TRBD1 (6 bases). The V gene's germline CDR1 is ENHRY and CDR2 SYGVKD. Trimming stripped 2 bases from V and 5 bases from J, with 12 bases between. The CDR3 is 14 amino acids.

This chain links TRBV6-6 with TRBJ1-2, with 8 bases fitting TRBD1. V lost 7 bases to trimming and J lost 7 bases; unmatched junction nucleotides: 14. Germline CDR1 reads MNHNY; CDR2 reads SVGAGI (reference sequence). This CDR3 has 15 amino acids. CDR3 sequence reads: CASKEVTHRGTGYTF. CDR3 coding DNA: TGTGCCAGCAAAGAGGTTACACACAGGGGGACTGGCTACACCTTC.